The rows below give T cell receptor beta chains drawn from one sample of a study of cytomegalovirus exposure and HLA in healthy donors. Sequencing was performed with immunoSEQ multiplex PCR; in TCRdb, only in-frame clones are kept and a portion is missing. The sample has 200,000 to 250,000 clones, roughly four fifths seen once. The sequencing sample was made of PBMCs. These receptors came from a girl aged 2-10 years in good health and CMV-seronegative. Each CDR3 is given with its conserved first and last residue. Each record gives: D gene, V gene, J gene, clone size, CDR3 length, CDR3 protein, CDR3 DNA. A D gene is named only where the DNA matches it firmly. Clone size is given for some rows only: seen once, a few or many times, or a class if the clone is expanded.

d_gene: -
v_gene: TRBV2
j_gene: TRBJ1-3
abundance: -
len: 14
CDR3aa: CASIGGSSGNTIYF
CDR3nt: TGTGCCAGCATCGGCGGGAGCTCTGGAAACACCATATATTTT

d_gene: -
v_gene: TRBV4-1
j_gene: TRBJ1-1
abundance: few
len: 17
CDR3aa: CASSQGLEGTMNTEAFF
CDR3nt: TGCGCCAGCAGCCAAGGTCTAGAGGGCACCATGAACACTGAAGCTTTCTTT

d_gene: TRBD1
v_gene: TRBV7-8
j_gene: TRBJ1-1
abundance: -
len: 15
CDR3aa: CASSSGQGGYTEAFF
CDR3nt: TGTGCCAGCAGCTCAGGACAGGGTGGGTACACTGAAGCTTTCTTT

d_gene: -
v_gene: TRBV4-1
j_gene: TRBJ1-3
abundance: once
len: 14
CDR3aa: CASSRATAGNTIYF
CDR3nt: TGCGCCAGCAGCCGAGCGACTGCTGGAAACACCATATATTTT

d_gene: -
v_gene: TRBV9
j_gene: TRBJ2-2
abundance: -
len: 15
CDR3aa: CASSVDGVSPGELFF
CDR3nt: TGTGCCAGCAGCGTAGACGGGGTTAGTCCCGGGGAGCTGTTTTTT

d_gene: -
v_gene: TRBV30
j_gene: TRBJ1-1
abundance: -
len: 14
CDR3aa: CAWSPGGGFLEAFF
CDR3nt: TGTGCCTGGAGCCCCGGGGGAGGGTTTCTTGAAGCTTTCTTT

d_gene: -
v_gene: TRBV25-1
j_gene: TRBJ2-2
abundance: -
len: 16
CDR3aa: CASRAGGLANTGELFF
CDR3nt: TGTGCCAGCAGAGCAGGCGGGCTAGCGAACACCGGGGAGCTGTTTTTT

d_gene: TRBD2
v_gene: TRBV6-1
j_gene: TRBJ2-1
abundance: -
len: 15
CDR3aa: CASRRIAGAGNEQFF
CDR3nt: TGTGCCAGCAGACGAATAGCGGGAGCGGGTAATGAGCAGTTCTTC

d_gene: -
v_gene: TRBV7-9
j_gene: TRBJ1-2
abundance: -
len: 16
CDR3aa: CASSLEVQQAFYGYTF
CDR3nt: TGTGCCAGCAGCTTAGAAGTACAGCAAGCTTTCTATGGCTACACCTTC

d_gene: TRBD1
v_gene: TRBV5-4
j_gene: TRBJ2-7
abundance: -
len: 14
CDR3aa: CASSLQGWAYEQYF
CDR3nt: TGTGCCAGCAGCCTACAGGGGTGGGCCTACGAGCAGTACTTC

d_gene: -
v_gene: TRBV14
j_gene: TRBJ2-5
abundance: -
len: 16
CDR3aa: CASSPIDRRYQETQYF
CDR3nt: TGTGCCAGCAGCCCCATTGACAGGCGGTACCAAGAGACCCAGTACTTC

d_gene: -
v_gene: TRBV29-1
j_gene: TRBJ2-1
abundance: -
len: 11
CDR3aa: CSVVSYNEQFF
CDR3nt: TGCAGCGTCGTTAGTTACAATGAGCAGTTCTTC

d_gene: -
v_gene: TRBV6-5
j_gene: TRBJ1-2
abundance: -
len: 15
CDR3aa: CASSYDYRAGYGYTF
CDR3nt: TGTGCCAGCAGTTACGATTACAGGGCCGGATATGGCTACACCTTC

d_gene: -
v_gene: TRBV6-5
j_gene: TRBJ1-1
abundance: -
len: 14
CDR3aa: CASNHGVVNTEAFF
CDR3nt: TGTGCCAGCAACCACGGGGTCGTTAACACTGAAGCTTTCTTT

d_gene: -
v_gene: TRBV2
j_gene: TRBJ2-3
abundance: -
len: 14
CDR3aa: CASRATGQDPPQYF
CDR3nt: TGTGCCAGCAGAGCTACGGGACAAGACCCCCCGCAGTATTTT

d_gene: -
v_gene: TRBV19
j_gene: TRBJ2-7
abundance: few
len: 14
CDR3aa: CASSPSDGLYEQYF
CDR3nt: TGTGCCAGTAGTCCCTCAGACGGACTCTACGAGCAGTACTTC

d_gene: -
v_gene: TRBV7-9
j_gene: TRBJ2-3
abundance: -
len: 13
CDR3aa: CASSLSRGDTQYF
CDR3nt: TGTGCCAGCAGCTTATCGAGGGGGGATACGCAGTATTTT

d_gene: -
v_gene: TRBV27
j_gene: TRBJ1-4
abundance: -
len: 16
CDR3aa: CASIKDPGRPNEKLFF
CDR3nt: TGTGCCAGCATAAAAGACCCAGGGAGGCCTAATGAAAAACTGTTTTTT

d_gene: -
v_gene: TRBV11-2
j_gene: TRBJ2-3
abundance: -
len: 15
CDR3aa: CASSLAQGGWDTQYF
CDR3nt: TGTGCCAGCAGCTTAGCCCAGGGGGGCTGGGATACGCAGTATTTT

d_gene: -
v_gene: TRBV7-9
j_gene: TRBJ1-6
abundance: once
len: 16
CDR3aa: CASSLVSWGRTASLHF
CDR3nt: TGTGCCAGCAGCTTAGTCTCGTGGGGCCGGACGGCATCCCTCCACTTT

d_gene: -
v_gene: TRBV30
j_gene: TRBJ1-6
abundance: -
len: 13
CDR3aa: CAWSSIRGLLLHF
CDR3nt: TGTGCCTGGAGCTCAATTAGGGGACTTCTTCTCCACTTT

d_gene: TRBD2
v_gene: TRBV9
j_gene: TRBJ2-1
abundance: -
len: 17
CDR3aa: CASSGPPGTSGNNEQFF
CDR3nt: TGTGCCAGCAGCGGACCCCCCGGGACTAGCGGGAACAATGAGCAGTTCTTC

d_gene: TRBD1
v_gene: TRBV5-5
j_gene: TRBJ2-2
abundance: -
len: 15
CDR3aa: CASSADRGLVGELFF
CDR3nt: TGTGCCAGCAGCGCGGACAGGGGGCTTGTCGGGGAGCTGTTTTTT

d_gene: -
v_gene: TRBV6-5
j_gene: TRBJ2-7
abundance: -
len: 14
CDR3aa: CASRSADSSYEQYF
CDR3nt: TGTGCCAGCAGGTCCGCAGACTCCTCCTACGAGCAGTACTTC

d_gene: TRBD1
v_gene: TRBV7-2
j_gene: TRBJ1-1
abundance: -
len: 15
CDR3aa: CASSHQNDRVLEAFF
CDR3nt: TGTGCCAGCAGCCACCAAAACGACAGGGTATTAGAAGCTTTCTTT

d_gene: -
v_gene: TRBV30
j_gene: TRBJ2-5
abundance: -
len: 15
CDR3aa: CAWRGGQRSGETQYF
CDR3nt: TGTGCCTGGAGGGGGGGACAGAGAAGCGGGGAGACCCAGTACTTC

d_gene: TRBD2
v_gene: TRBV9
j_gene: TRBJ2-3
abundance: few
len: 15
CDR3aa: CASSTTGGVLDTQYF
CDR3nt: TGTGCCAGCAGCACCACCGGGGGGGTTTTGGATACGCAGTATTTT

d_gene: -
v_gene: TRBV4-1
j_gene: TRBJ2-7
abundance: -
len: 13
CDR3aa: CASSRDPFYEQYF
CDR3nt: TGCGCCAGCAGCCGAGATCCCTTTTACGAGCAGTACTTC

d_gene: TRBD1
v_gene: TRBV4-1
j_gene: TRBJ1-4
abundance: -
len: 16
CDR3aa: CASSHETGVTNEKLFF
CDR3nt: TGCGCCAGCAGCCATGAAACAGGGGTGACTAATGAAAAACTGTTTTTT

d_gene: -
v_gene: TRBV27
j_gene: TRBJ1-2
abundance: -
len: 14
CDR3aa: CASGSRGTNYGYTF
CDR3nt: TGTGCCAGCGGGAGCAGGGGAACCAACTATGGCTACACCTTC

d_gene: -
v_gene: TRBV12-1
j_gene: TRBJ2-7
abundance: few
len: 16
CDR3aa: CASSCQPRGPTYEQYF
CDR3nt: TGTGCCAGCAGCTGCCAACCCAGGGGGCCAACCTACGAGCAGTACTTC

d_gene: -
v_gene: TRBV30
j_gene: TRBJ1-1
abundance: -
len: 14
CDR3aa: CAWSVLEVNTEAFF
CDR3nt: TGTGCCTGGAGTGTACTGGAGGTGAACACTGAAGCTTTCTTT

d_gene: TRBD2
v_gene: TRBV4-1
j_gene: TRBJ2-5
abundance: few
len: 18
CDR3aa: CASSQEGLAGVQEETQYF
CDR3nt: TGCGCCAGCAGCCAAGAGGGACTAGCGGGTGTACAAGAAGAGACCCAGTACTTC

d_gene: TRBD2
v_gene: TRBV19
j_gene: TRBJ2-7
abundance: -
len: 16
CDR3aa: CASSILSASGGAQQYF
CDR3nt: TGTGCCAGTAGTATCCTCTCGGCTAGCGGGGGGGCCCAGCAGTACTTC

d_gene: TRBD1
v_gene: TRBV5-4
j_gene: TRBJ2-7
abundance: -
len: 14
CDR3aa: CASHRDRGVYEQYF
CDR3nt: TGTGCCAGTCACCGGGACAGGGGGGTCTACGAGCAGTACTTC